This T cell receptor beta chain appears in the sequencing data of a study of blood T cell repertoires in COVID-19. Germline V gene lookup returns CDR1 MDHEN and CDR2 SYDVKM. Trimming took off 6 bases at V and 9 bases at J, with 14 bases between the two ends. This CDR3 has 12 residues. Some clones are missing from TCRdb's copy, which holds only in-frame ones; the method was immunoSEQ multiplex PCR. The data show about 190,000 clones, under 85% seen once. The receptor was isolated from a woman aged 35 to 49 with acute or convalescent COVID-19. Sequenced: peripheral blood. The chain links TRBV28 to TRBJ1-2; tentative D call: TRBD1 (6 bases). The CDR3 bases are TGTGCCAGCAGCCAATCAAGGGGGAGCTACACCTTC. It encodes CASSQSRGSYTF.